A selection of T cell receptor beta chains follows, all from one sample in a study of T cell repertoires in aging, cancer and after chemotherapy. In TCRdb, the multiplex PCR reads were re-called with MiXCR into one record per CDR3 protein. The repertoire holds a few thousand distinct CDR3 sequences, with 34% as singletons. Sequenced material: blood. These receptors came from a human donor with a solid tumor. Both conserved end residues are part of each CDR3. The D gene is left open where the match is weak. Rows may omit the clone size; those that give it use once, few, many or a size class.

j_call	clone_size	d_call	v_call	cdr3_aa	cdr3_nt
TRBJ2-5	few	TRBD1	TRBV7-2	CASSLAGQGRFETQYF	TGTGCCAGCAGCTTAGCGGGACAGGGGAGGTTCGAGACCCAGTACTTC
TRBJ1-1	medium-sized	TRBD1	TRBV6-5	CASTPRKGASEAFF	TGTGCCAGCACCCCACGGAAGGGGGCCAGTGAAGCTTTCTTT
TRBJ1-1	NA	NA	TRBV27	CASSLRGGSTEAFF	TGTGCCAGCAGTTTAAGGGGAGGGAGCACTGAAGCTTTCTTT
TRBJ2-2	NA	NA	TRBV19	CASSIAGDTGELFF	TGTGCCAGTAGTATCGCAGGGGACACCGGGGAGCTGTTTTTT
TRBJ2-3	NA	TRBD1	TRBV5-1	CASTSGQTTDTQYF	TGCGCCAGCACCTCGGGACAGACAACAGATACGCAGTATTTT
TRBJ1-2	hyperexpanded	NA	TRBV7-9	CASSLNPTYGYTF	TGTGCCAGCAGCCTTAATCCTACCTATGGCTACACCTTC
TRBJ2-3	NA	TRBD2	TRBV12-3/TRBV12-4	CASSFGAGGPYTQYF	TGTGCCAGCAGTTTCGGAGCGGGGGGGCCATATACGCAGTATTTT
TRBJ2-1	large	TRBD2	TRBV7-2	CASRLAGGPNEQFF	TGTGCCAGCAGGCTAGCGGGAGGCCCCAATGAGCAGTTCTTC
TRBJ2-5	few	NA	TRBV19	CASSIVVGRETQYF	TGTGCCAGTAGTATTGTGGTAGGACGGGAGACCCAGTACTTC
TRBJ2-5	NA	NA	TRBV11-2	CASSLGLEQETQYF	TGTGCCAGCAGCTTAGGACTAGAACAAGAGACCCAGTACTTC
TRBJ1-1	NA	NA	TRBV12-3/TRBV12-4	CASSLGPNTEAFF	TGTGCCAGCAGTCTGGGACCGAACACTGAAGCTTTCTTT
TRBJ2-7	NA	NA	TRBV18	CASSPVRSYEQYF	TGTGCCAGCTCACCTGTGCGCTCCTACGAGCAGTACTTC
TRBJ2-7	few	TRBD2	TRBV7-9	CASSLGETSGPYEQYF	TGTGCCAGCAGCTTAGGAGAGACTAGCGGGCCCTACGAGCAGTACTTC
TRBJ2-3	few	TRBD1	TRBV5-6	CASSMGQGGADTQYF	TGTGCCAGCAGCATGGGACAGGGAGGAGCAGATACGCAGTATTTT
TRBJ2-3	few	NA	TRBV5-4	CASSLETDTQYF	TGTGCCAGCAGCTTGGAGACAGATACGCAGTATTTT
TRBJ2-7	once	TRBD2	TRBV6-6	CASSYQPREPYEQYF	TGTGCCAGCAGTTACCAACCGCGGGAGCCCTACGAGCAGTACTTC
TRBJ2-3	few	NA	TRBV5-6	CASSLTALFPSTDTQYF	TGTGCCAGCAGCTTGACAGCCTTATTTCCTAGCACAGATACGCAGTATTTT
TRBJ1-1	medium-sized	TRBD1	TRBV29-1	CSGDRGNTEAFF	TGCAGCGGGGACAGGGGAAACACTGAAGCTTTCTTT
TRBJ1-5	few	TRBD1	TRBV19	CASSAQGQGGNQPQHF	TGTGCCAGTAGTGCCCAGGGACAGGGGGGCAATCAGCCCCAGCATTTT
TRBJ2-1	few	NA	TRBV27	CATGRRTEQFF	TGTGCCACGGGACGGCGAACCGAGCAGTTCTTC
TRBJ1-2	NA	TRBD1	TRBV6-5	CASSYSGTGTYGYTF	TGTGCCAGCAGTTACTCCGGGACAGGGACCTATGGCTACACCTTC
TRBJ2-1	NA	NA	TRBV12-3/TRBV12-4	CASSSPPDSHSYNEQFF	TGTGCCAGCAGTTCACCCCCGGACTCGCACTCCTACAATGAGCAGTTCTTC
TRBJ2-7	NA	NA	TRBV6-5	CASTLKGGNYEQYF	TGTGCCAGCACCTTAAAGGGGGGGAACTACGAGCAGTACTTC
TRBJ2-2	few	TRBD2	TRBV19	CASTETSGGVRTGELFF	TGTGCCAGTACCGAGACTAGCGGGGGGGTTCGGACCGGGGAGCTGTTTTTT
TRBJ1-1	medium-sized	NA	TRBV6-5	CASSSPAGMNTEAFF	TGTGCCAGCAGTTCCCCAGCCGGGATGAACACTGAAGCTTTCTTT
TRBJ2-5	NA	NA	TRBV7-2	CASSLGVREETQYF	TGTGCCAGCAGTTTGGGGGTTAGGGAGGAGACCCAGTACTTC
TRBJ1-1	few	NA	TRBV11-1	CASSLAQNTEAFF	TGTGCCAGCAGCTTAGCGCAGAACACTGAAGCTTTCTTT
TRBJ2-6	NA	NA	TRBV19	CASSQGRGGANVLTF	TGTGCCAGTAGTCAGGGGAGGGGTGGGGCCAACGTCCTGACTTTC
TRBJ2-7	few	TRBD1	TRBV24-1	CATSDPGTGGGEQYF	TGTGCCACCAGTGATCCCGGGACAGGGGGCGGCGAGCAGTACTTC
TRBJ2-3	NA	TRBD1	TRBV20-1	CSASPGQGGADTQYF	TGCAGTGCTAGCCCCGGACAGGGGGGCGCAGATACGCAGTATTTT
TRBJ1-5	NA	TRBD1	TRBV5-4	CASSQTGDNQPQHF	TGTGCCAGCAGCCAGACAGGGGACAATCAGCCCCAGCATTTT
TRBJ2-1	NA	NA	TRBV6-5	CASTFGNEQFF	TGTGCCAGCACCTTTGGTAATGAGCAGTTCTTC
TRBJ2-3	NA	NA	TRBV19	CASSHQVRADTQYF	TGTGCCAGTAGTCATCAAGTGAGAGCAGATACGCAGTATTTT
TRBJ1-3	few	NA	TRBV6-2/TRBV6-3	CASSRGGKRTGNTIYF	TGTGCCAGCAGTCGCGGGGGGAAGAGGACTGGAAACACCATATATTTT
TRBJ2-2	NA	TRBD2	TRBV5-1	CASSARDYNTGELFF	TGCGCCAGCAGCGCGAGGGACTACAACACCGGGGAGCTGTTTTTT
TRBJ1-5	NA	NA	TRBV6-1	CASSDKKWDNQPQHF	TGTGCCAGCAGTGATAAGAAATGGGACAATCAGCCCCAGCATTTT
TRBJ2-1	NA	NA	TRBV24-1	CATSDRAASYNEQFF	TGTGCCACCAGTGACCGCGCAGCGTCCTACAATGAGCAGTTCTTC
TRBJ2-3	NA	TRBD2	TRBV19	CASSTSIGLAGGPGYF	TGTGCCAGTAGTACGTCGATAGGGCTAGCGGGAGGGCCGGGGTATTTT
TRBJ2-1	NA	NA	TRBV12-3/TRBV12-4	CASSLAGLLNEQFF	TGTGCCAGCAGTTTAGCGGGACTTTTGAATGAGCAGTTCTTC
TRBJ1-6	NA	NA	TRBV11-2	CASKPTGSYNSPLHF	TGTGCCAGCAAACCGACAGGCTCCTATAATTCACCCCTCCACTTT
TRBJ2-3	medium-sized	TRBD1	TRBV30	CAWSLTGGRTDTQYF	TGTGCCTGGAGTTTAACAGGGGGTAGGACAGATACGCAGTATTTT
TRBJ2-7	few	NA	TRBV7-9	CASSLAWGSDEQYF	TGTGCCAGCAGCTTAGCATGGGGTAGTGACGAGCAGTACTTC
TRBJ2-1	NA	TRBD2	TRBV6-2/TRBV6-3	CASSYGREGPRYEQFF	TGTGCCAGCAGTTACGGGCGGGAGGGGCCTCGCTATGAGCAGTTCTTC